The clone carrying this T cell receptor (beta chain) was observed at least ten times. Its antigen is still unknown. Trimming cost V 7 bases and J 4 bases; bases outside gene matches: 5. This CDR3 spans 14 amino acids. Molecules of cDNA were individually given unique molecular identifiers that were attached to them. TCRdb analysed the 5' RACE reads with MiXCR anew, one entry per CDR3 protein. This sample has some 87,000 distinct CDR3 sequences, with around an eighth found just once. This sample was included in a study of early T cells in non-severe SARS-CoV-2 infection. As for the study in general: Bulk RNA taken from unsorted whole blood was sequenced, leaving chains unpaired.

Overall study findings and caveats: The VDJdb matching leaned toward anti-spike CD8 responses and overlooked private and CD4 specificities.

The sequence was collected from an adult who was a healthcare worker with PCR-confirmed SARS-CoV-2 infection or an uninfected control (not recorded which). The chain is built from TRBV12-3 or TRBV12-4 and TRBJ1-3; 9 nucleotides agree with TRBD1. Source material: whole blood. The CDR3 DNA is TGTGCCAGCATCCGGACAGGGGCGGGAAACACCATATATTTT. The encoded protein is CASIRTGAGNTIYF.